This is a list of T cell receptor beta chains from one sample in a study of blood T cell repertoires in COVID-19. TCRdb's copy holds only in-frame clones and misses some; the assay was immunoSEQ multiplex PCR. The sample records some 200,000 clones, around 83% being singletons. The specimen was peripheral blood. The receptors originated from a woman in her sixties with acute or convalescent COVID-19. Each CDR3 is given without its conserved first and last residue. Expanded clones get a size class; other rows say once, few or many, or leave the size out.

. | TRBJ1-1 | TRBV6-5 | ASSSPTGVYTEAF
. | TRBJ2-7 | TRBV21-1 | ASSPVPPPYEQY
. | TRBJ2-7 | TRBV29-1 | SVLSSGTGSSYEQY
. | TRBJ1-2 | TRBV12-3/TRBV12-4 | ASRTQGSGYT
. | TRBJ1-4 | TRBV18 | ASSPTGVNEKLF
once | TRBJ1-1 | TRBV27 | ASRLGQGTEAF
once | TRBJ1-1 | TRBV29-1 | SVGGGVGTEAF
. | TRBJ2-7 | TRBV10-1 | ASSESRQGRGY
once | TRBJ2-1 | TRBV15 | ATSRPFGSSYNEQF
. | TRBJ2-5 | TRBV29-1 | SAATGTETQY
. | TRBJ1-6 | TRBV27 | ASSLGRGSPLH
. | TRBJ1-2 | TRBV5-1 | ASSLAGWLSG
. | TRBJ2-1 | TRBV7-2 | ASSTVLADSSYNEQF
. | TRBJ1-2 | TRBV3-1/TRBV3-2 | ASSQTGGPHSYGYT
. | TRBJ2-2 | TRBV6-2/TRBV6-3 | ASSYPLLAGETSASTGELF
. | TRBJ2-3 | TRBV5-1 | ASSLGAGGRTDTQY
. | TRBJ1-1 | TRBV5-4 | ASSATGNWNTEAF
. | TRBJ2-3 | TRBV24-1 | ATSWTGGTDTQY
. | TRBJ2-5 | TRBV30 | AWSVRRSSGRGRGETQY
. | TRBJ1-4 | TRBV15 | ATSIVATNEKLF
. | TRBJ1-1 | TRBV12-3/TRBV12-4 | ASSLGRNTEAF
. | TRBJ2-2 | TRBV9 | ASSLNPRGYPGELF
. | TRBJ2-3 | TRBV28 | ASSFGTSGRY
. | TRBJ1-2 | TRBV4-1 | ASSHMDSYGYT
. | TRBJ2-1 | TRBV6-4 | ASSVRLGNEQF
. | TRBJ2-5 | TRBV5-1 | ASSAGTAQETQY
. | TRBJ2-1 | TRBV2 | ASHGLAGYNEQF
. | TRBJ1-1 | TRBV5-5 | ASSLFGGMNTEAF
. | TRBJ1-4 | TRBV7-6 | ASSLGGGGTNEKLF
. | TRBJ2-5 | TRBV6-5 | ASTRSAGVGETQY
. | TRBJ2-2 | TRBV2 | ASSYRTLNTGELF
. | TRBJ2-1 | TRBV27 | ASSPRLAGAGEQF
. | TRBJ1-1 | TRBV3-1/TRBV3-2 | ASSQDTGKTEAF
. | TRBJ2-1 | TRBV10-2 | ASGGLGGGEQF
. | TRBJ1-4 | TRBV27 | ASRSGHRNEKLF
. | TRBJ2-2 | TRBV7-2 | ASNITPPGPNPTGELF
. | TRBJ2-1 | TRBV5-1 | ATRTGLPHNEQF
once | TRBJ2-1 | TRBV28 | ASSFGEQF
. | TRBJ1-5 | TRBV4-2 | ASSENRDSNQPQH
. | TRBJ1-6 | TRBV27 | ASSLEQENSPLH